The 10 T cell receptor beta chains given below trace back to one sample, sequenced in a study of CD4+ T cells in melanoma. This table comes from immunoSEQ multiplex PCR, and its TCRdb copy is limited to in-frame clones, with some not included. The table has 20,000 to 25,000 clones, around 80% seen once. The sample was cells from a culture (not recorded whether cultured in vitro). The receptor set was obtained from a human donor with melanoma.

The gene calls are TRBV9 and TRBJ2-7, with a tentative D call TRBD2 (7 bases). The V and J ends lost 0 bases and 3 bases respectively, with 13 bases between them. CDR1 is SGDLS, CDR2 YYNGEE, per germline. The CDR3 runs to 15 residues. The CDR3 is CASSVGGGPHYEQYF. CDR3 DNA sequence: TGTGCCAGCAGCGTAGGGGGGGGCCCTCACTACGAGCAGTACTTC.

The V call is TRBV5-5, the J call TRBJ1-4; D may be TRBD1 (5 bases). Trimming stripped 0 bases from V and 0 bases from J, with 15 bases between. The CDR3 has 18 amino acids. Germline V gene sequence: CDR1 SGHKS, CDR2 YYEKEE (reference sequence). The CDR3 DNA follows: TGTGCCAGCAGCTTGGGTTCTGGGGGAAGGGCAACTAATGAAAAACTGTTTTTT. Its protein product is CASSLGSGGRATNEKLFF.

This clone turned up a few times. J is TRBJ1-6 and V is TRBV7-8; TRBD1 matches at 9 bases. CDR1 and CDR2 from the germline V gene are SGHVS and FQNEAQ. CDR3 length: 16 residues. V dropped 4 bases and J dropped 10; count of bases not matched to a gene: 11. CDR3 nucleotides: TGTGCCAGCAGCTCTCGGGGGACAGGGTTAGAGTCACCCCTCCACTTT. Protein: CASSSRGTGLESPLHF.

This chain uses TRBV5-5 with TRBJ1-2, with 7 bases identical to TRBD1. This CDR3 is 15 amino acids long. The J segment lost 2 bases and the V segment lost 0 bases, leaving 4 bases of the junction unmatched. The germline V gene has CDR1 SGHKS and CDR2 YYEKEE (reference sequence). The CDR3 region is CASSLAGQRNYGYTF. The DNA for the CDR3 is TGTGCCAGCAGCTTGGCGGGACAGAGAAACTATGGCTACACCTTC.

This clone is a singleton in its sample. The CDR3 nucleotides are TGTGCCAGCAGTGAAAGAGGGGGAAGGATCAAACTCCACTTT. It translates to CASSERGGRIKLHF. V is TRBV2 and J is TRBJ1-6, with D perhaps TRBD1 (6 bases). Germline loops: CDR1 SNHLY, CDR2 FYNNEI. The CDR3 spans 14 residues. V shed 2 bases and J shed 16 bases, with 18 bases lying between them.

The CDR3 coding sequence is TGTGCCAGCAGCTTGCCCCAGGGATCTGGCTACACCTTC. It translates to CASSLPQGSGYTF. The V gene is TRBV5-6, the J gene TRBJ1-2, with D possibly being TRBD1 (5 bases). CDR1 is SGHDT and CDR2 is YYEEEE in the germline V gene. The V and J ends lost 1 base and 7 bases respectively, with 11 bases between them. The CDR3 has 13 amino acids.

The chain carries TRBV9 and TRBJ1-1; 7 bases are a match to TRBD1. V lost 3 bases and J lost 2; bases outside the gene matches: 13. CDR3 size: 17 residues. Germline V gene data show CDR1 as SGDLS and CDR2 as YYNGEE. CDR3: CASSGGPSNRGNTEAFF. In DNA, the CDR3 is TGTGCCAGCAGCGGAGGCCCCTCCAACAGGGGTAACACTGAAGCTTTCTTT.

The chain has TRBV5-1 and TRBJ1-6; D not resolved. V dropped 2 bases and J dropped 8 bases, with 8 bases sitting between them. This CDR3 is built from 13 residues. CDR1 is SGHRS and CDR2 is YFSETQ in the germline V gene. CDR3 sequence (DNA): TGCGCCAGCAGCTTTATCCGAGATTCACCCCTCCACTTT. Translating it yields CASSFIRDSPLHF.

This rearrangement joins TRBV13 to TRBJ2-7; TRBD2 matches at 12 bases. Germline assignment: CDR1 PRHDT and CDR2 FYEKMQ (reference sequence). The junction had 12 bases not matched to a gene; V was cut back by 8 bases and J by 4 bases. CDR3 length: 16 amino acids. CDR3 nucleotides: TGTGCCAGCGCACCGCGACTAGCGGGGGTACCGTACGAGCAGTACTTC. This gives the protein CASAPRLAGVPYEQYF.

This clone was recorded only once. This chain joins TRBV4-1 and TRBJ1-5; D unclear. Germline CDR1 reads MGHRA; CDR2 reads YSYEKL. V lost 3 bases to trimming and J lost 2 bases, with 8 bases between them. This CDR3 has 14 amino acids. The DNA for the CDR3 is TGCGCCAGCAGCCACAGTGTCCGCAATCAGCCCCAGCATTTT. Protein sequence: CASSHSVRNQPQHF.